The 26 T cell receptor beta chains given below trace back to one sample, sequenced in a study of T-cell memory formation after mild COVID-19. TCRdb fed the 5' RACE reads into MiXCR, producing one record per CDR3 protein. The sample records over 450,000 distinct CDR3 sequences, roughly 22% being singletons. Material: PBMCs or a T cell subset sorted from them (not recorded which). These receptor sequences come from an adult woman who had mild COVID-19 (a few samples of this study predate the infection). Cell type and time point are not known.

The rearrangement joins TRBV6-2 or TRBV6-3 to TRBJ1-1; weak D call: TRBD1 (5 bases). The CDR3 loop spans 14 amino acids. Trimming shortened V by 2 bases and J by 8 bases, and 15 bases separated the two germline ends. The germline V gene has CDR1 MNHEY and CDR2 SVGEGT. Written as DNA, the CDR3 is TGTGCCAGCAGTTACGACCCTCTAGGACACGAAGCTTTCTTT. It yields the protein CASSYDPLGHEAFF.

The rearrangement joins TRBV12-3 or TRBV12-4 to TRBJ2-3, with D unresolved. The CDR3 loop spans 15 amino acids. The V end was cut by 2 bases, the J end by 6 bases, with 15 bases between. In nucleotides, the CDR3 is TGTGCCAGCAGTTTATCAGGCCCGGCCACGGATACGCAGTATTTT. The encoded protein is CASSLSGPATDTQYF.

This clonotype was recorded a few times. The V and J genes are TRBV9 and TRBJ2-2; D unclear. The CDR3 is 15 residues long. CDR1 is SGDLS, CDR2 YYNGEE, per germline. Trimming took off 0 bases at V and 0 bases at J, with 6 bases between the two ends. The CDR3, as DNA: TGTGCCAGCAGCGTAGGTGGGGCGAACACCGGGGAGCTGTTTTTT. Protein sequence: CASSVGGANTGELFF.

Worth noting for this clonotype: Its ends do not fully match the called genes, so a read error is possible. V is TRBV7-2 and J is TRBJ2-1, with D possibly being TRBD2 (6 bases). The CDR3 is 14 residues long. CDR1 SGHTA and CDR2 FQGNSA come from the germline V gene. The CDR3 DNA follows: TGTGCCAGCAGCTTATGGGACTCCAACAATGAGCAGTTCTTC. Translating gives CASSLWDSNNEQFF.

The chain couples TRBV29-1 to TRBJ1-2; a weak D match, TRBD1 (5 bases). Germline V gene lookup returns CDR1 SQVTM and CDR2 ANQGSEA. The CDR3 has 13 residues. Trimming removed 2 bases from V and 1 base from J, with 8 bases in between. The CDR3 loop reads CSVEQGSNYGYTF. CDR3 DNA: TGCAGCGTTGAACAGGGAAGTAACTATGGCTACACCTTC.

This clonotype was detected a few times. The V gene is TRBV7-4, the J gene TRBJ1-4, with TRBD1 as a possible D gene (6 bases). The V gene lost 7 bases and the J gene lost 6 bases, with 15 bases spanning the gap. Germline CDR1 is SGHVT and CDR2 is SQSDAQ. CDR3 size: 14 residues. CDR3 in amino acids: CASNHGGLDEKLFF. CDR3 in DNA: TGTGCCAGCAACCACGGGGGCCTAGATGAAAAACTGTTTTTT. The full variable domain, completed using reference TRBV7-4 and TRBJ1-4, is GAGVSQSPRYKVAKRGRDVALRCDSISGHVTLYWYRQTLGQGSEVLTYSQSDAQRDKSGRPSGRFSAERPERSVSTLKIQRTEQGDSAVYLCASNHGGLDEKLFFGSGTQLSVL.

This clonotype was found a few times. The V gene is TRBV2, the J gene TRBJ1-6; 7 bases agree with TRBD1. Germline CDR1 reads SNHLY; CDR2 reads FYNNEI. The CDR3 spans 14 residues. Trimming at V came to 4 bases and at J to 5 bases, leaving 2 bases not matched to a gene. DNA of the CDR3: TGTGCCAGCAGTGTGACAGGGAATAATTCACCCCTCCACTTT. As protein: CASSVTGNNSPLHF. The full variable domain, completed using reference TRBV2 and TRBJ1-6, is EPEVTQTPSHQVTQMGQEVILRCVPISNHLYFYWYRQILGQKVEFLVSFYNNEISEKSEIFDDQFSVERPDGSNFTLKIRSTKLEDSAMYFCASSVTGNNSPLHFGNGTRLTVT.

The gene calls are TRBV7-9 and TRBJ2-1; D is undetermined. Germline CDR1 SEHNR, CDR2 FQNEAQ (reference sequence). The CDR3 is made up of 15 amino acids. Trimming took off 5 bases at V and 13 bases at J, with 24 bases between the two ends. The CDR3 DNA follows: TGTGCCAGCAGCCCTGCTCGGGCGGTTTACCCTTTACAGTTCTTC. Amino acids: CASSPARAVYPLQFF.

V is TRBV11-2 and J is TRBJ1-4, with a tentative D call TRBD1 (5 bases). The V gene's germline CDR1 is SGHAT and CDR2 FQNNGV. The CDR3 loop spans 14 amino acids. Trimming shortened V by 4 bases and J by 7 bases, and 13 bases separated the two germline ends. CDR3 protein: CASSSMGRGEKLFF. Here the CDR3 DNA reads TGTGCCAGCAGCTCTATGGGGCGGGGTGAAAAACTGTTTTTT.

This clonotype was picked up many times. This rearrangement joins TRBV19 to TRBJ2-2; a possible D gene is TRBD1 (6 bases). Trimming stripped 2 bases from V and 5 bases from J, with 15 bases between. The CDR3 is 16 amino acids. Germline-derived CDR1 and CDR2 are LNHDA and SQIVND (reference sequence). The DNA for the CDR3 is TGTGCCAGTAGTATAAGGATGACAGGTGAAACCGGGGAGCTGTTTTTT. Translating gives CASSIRMTGETGELFF.

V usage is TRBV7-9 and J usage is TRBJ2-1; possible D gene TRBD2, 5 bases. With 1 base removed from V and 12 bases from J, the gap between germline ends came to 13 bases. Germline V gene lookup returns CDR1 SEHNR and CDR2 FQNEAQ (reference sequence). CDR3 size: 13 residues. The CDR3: CASSLEEGSGQFF. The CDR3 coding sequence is TGTGCCAGCAGCTTAGAAGAGGGTTCGGGGCAGTTCTTC. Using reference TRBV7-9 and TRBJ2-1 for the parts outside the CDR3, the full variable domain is DTGVSQNPRHKITKRGQNVTFRCDPISEHNRLYWYRQTLGQGPEFLTYFQNEAQLEKSRLLSDRFSAERPKGSFSTLEIQRTEQGDSAMYLCASSLEEGSGQFFGPGTRLTVL.

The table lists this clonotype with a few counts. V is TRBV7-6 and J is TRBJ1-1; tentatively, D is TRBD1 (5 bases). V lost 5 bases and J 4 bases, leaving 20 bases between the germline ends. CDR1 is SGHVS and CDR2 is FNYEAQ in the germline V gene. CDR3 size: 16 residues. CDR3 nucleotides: TGTGCCAGCAGCGACGGGAGGGGCTCCCTGAGCACTGAAGCTTTCTTT. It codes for CASSDGRGSLSTEAFF.

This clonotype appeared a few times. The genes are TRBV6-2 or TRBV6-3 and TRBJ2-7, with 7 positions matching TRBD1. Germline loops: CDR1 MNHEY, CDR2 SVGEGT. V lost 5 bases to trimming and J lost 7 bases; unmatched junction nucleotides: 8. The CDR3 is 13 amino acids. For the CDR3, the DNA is TGTGCCAGCAGTCCGGACAGGCTGGAAGAGCAGTACTTC. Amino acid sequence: CASSPDRLEEQYF.

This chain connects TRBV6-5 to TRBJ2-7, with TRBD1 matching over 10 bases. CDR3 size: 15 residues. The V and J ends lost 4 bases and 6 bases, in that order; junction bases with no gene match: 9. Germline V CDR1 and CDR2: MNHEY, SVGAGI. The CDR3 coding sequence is TGTGCCAGCAGTTCCTACGGGACAGGGGTTGGCGAGCAGTACTTC. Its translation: CASSSYGTGVGEQYF.

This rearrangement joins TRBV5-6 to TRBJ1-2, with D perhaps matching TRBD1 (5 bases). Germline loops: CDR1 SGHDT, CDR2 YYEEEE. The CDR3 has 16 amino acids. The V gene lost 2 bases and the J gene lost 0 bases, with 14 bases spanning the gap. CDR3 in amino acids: CASSFRPSGPNYGYTF. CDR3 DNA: TGTGCCAGCAGCTTTCGTCCCTCGGGACCTAACTATGGCTACACCTTC.

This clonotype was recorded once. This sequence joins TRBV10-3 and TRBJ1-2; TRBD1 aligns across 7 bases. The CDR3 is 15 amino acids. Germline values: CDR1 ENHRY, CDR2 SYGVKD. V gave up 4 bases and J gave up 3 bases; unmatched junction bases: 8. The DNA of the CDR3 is TGTGCCATCAGTGGCCAAGACAGGGACTACTATGGCTACACCTTC. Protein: CAISGQDRDYYGYTF.

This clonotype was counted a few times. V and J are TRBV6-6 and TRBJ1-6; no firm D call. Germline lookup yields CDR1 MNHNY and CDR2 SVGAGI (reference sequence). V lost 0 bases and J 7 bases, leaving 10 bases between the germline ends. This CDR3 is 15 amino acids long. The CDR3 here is CASSYSDGTNSPLHF. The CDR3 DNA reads TGTGCCAGCAGTTACTCGGACGGCACCAATTCACCCCTCCACTTT.

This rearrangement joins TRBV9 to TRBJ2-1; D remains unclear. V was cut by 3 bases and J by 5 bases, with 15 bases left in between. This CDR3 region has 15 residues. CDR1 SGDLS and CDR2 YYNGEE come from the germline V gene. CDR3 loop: CASSGRIIPHNEQFF. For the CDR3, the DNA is TGTGCCAGCAGCGGAAGGATCATCCCTCACAATGAGCAGTTCTTC.

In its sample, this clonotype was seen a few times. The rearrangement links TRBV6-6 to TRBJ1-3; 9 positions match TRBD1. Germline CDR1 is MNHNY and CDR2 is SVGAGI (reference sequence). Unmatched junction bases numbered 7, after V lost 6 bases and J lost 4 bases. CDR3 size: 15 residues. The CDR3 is CASRPTGGSGNTIYF. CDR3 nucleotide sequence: TGTGCCAGCAGACCCACAGGGGGCTCAGGAAACACCATATATTTT.

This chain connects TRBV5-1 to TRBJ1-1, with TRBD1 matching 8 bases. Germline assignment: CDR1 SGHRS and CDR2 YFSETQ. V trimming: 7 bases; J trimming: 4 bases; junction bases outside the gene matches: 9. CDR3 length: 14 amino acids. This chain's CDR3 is CASRTQGARTEAFF. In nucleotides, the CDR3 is TGCGCCAGCCGAACTCAGGGGGCGCGCACTGAAGCTTTCTTT.

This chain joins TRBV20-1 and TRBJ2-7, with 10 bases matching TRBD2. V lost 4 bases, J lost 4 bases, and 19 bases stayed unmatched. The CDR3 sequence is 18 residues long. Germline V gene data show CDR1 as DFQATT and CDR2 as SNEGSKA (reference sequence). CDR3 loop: CSATKLAGEALRIYEQYF. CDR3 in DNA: TGCAGTGCTACTAAGCTAGCGGGAGAGGCTTTGCGGATTTACGAGCAGTACTTC.

The CDR3 nucleotides read TGCGCCAGCAGCCCCCGGGACAGGGAATCGGAAGAGCAGTACTTC. This encodes CASSPRDRESEEQYF. The J gene is TRBJ2-7, the V gene TRBV5-1; 9 nucleotides align to TRBD1. Trimming cost V 4 bases and J 7 bases; bases outside gene matches: 12. CDR1 is SGHRS, CDR2 YFSETQ, per germline. This CDR3 contains 15 residues.

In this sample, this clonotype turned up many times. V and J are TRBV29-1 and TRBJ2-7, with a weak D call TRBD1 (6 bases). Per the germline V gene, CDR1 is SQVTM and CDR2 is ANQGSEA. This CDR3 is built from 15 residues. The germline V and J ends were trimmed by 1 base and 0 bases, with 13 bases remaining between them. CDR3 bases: TGCAGCGTTGAAGGGCAGACGGACAGCTCCTACGAGCAGTACTTC. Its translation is CSVEGQTDSSYEQYF.

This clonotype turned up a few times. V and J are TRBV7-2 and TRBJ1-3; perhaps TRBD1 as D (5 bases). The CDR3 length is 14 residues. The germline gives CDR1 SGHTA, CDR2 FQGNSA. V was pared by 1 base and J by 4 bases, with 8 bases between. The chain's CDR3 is CASSLGTPGNTIYF. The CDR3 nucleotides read TGTGCCAGCAGCTTAGGGACACCGGGAAACACCATATATTTT.

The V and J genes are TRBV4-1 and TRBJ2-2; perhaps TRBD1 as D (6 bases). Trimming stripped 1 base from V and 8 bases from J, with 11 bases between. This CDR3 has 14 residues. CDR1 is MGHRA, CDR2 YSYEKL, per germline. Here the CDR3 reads CASSQAVGAGELFF. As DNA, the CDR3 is TGCGCCAGCAGCCAAGCGGTGGGGGCTGGGGAGCTGTTTTTT.

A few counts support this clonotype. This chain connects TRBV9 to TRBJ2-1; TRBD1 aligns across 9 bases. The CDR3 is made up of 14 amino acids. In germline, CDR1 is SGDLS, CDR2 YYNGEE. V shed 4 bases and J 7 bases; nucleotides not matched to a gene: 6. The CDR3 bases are TGTGCCAGCAGCCCTTGGACAGGGGATAATGAGCAGTTCTTC. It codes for CASSPWTGDNEQFF.